These 18 T cell receptor beta chains came from one sample sequenced in a study of T cells expressing NK-cell markers. TCRdb derives one entry per CDR3 protein from the 5' RACE reads, leaving out DNA. The table lists hundreds of thousands of distinct CDR3 sequences. The specimen was blood T cells: a sorted CD56 or NKG2C T cell subset, CD4+ or CD8+ T cells, or bulk PBMC T cells (not recorded which). The receptors derive from a woman between 18 and 69 years old in good health.

This sequence joins TRBV20-1 and TRBJ1-1; TCRdb selects TRBD1, and the lack of DNA leaves this call unchecked. The V gene's germline CDR1 is DFQATT and CDR2 SNEGSKA (reference sequence). This CDR3 comprises 14 residues. The CDR3 sequence: CSARAGAVDTEAFF.

J is TRBJ2-1 and V is TRBV5-1; the D gene TCRdb calls, TRBD2, cannot be checked with no DNA. This CDR3 is 13 amino acids long. CDR1 and CDR2 from the germline V gene are SGHRS and YFSETQ. CDR3 residues: CASSLARGPEQFF.

This chain uses TRBV12-3 or TRBV12-4 with TRBJ1-4; the TCRdb D gene call, TRBD1, has no DNA to confirm it. The CDR3 is 15 amino acids. The CDR3 spells CASSSQGQTNEKLFF.

The chain links TRBV16 to TRBJ1-6; absent DNA, TCRdb's TRBD1 call cannot be checked. The CDR3 sequence is 14 residues long. Per the germline V gene, CDR1 is KGHSY and CDR2 is FQNENV. The CDR3 sequence: CASSQTGADSPLHF.

The rearrangement links TRBV29-1 to TRBJ2-1; there is no DNA to check the TCRdb D call of TRBD2. The germline V gene has CDR1 SQVTM and CDR2 ANQGSEA. The CDR3 spans 19 residues. CDR3 residues: CSVEPFGTSGRITYNEQFF.

The chain joins TRBV20-1 to TRBJ2-1; TCRdb reports TRBD1, a call that lacks DNA to check it against. The CDR3 runs to 15 residues. CDR1 and CDR2 (germline): DFQATT, SNEGSKA (reference sequence). CDR3 region: CSAPSGGLSYNEQFF.

The V call is TRBV6-1, the J call TRBJ2-1; TCRdb designates TRBD2, a call that cannot be tested without DNA. Germline V CDR1 and CDR2: MNHNS, SASEGT. This CDR3 has 15 residues. The chain's CDR3 is CASTKGAGGVNEQFF.

The CDR3 is CASSQVGDPFNEQYF. This chain uses TRBV14 with TRBJ2-7; the D call of TRBD1 rests on TCRdb alone, since no DNA is present to check it. This CDR3 is 15 amino acids long. Germline assignment: CDR1 SGHDN and CDR2 FVKESK.

This chain connects TRBV19 to TRBJ1-1. Germline V gives CDR1 LNHDA, CDR2 SQIVND (reference sequence). The CDR3 has 15 amino acids. This CDR3 reads CASSIDYTTAGEAFF.

This sequence joins TRBV12-3 or TRBV12-4 and TRBJ1-1; TCRdb proposes TRBD1, but this gene call is untestable without DNA. This CDR3 region has 15 residues. The CDR3 is CASRPLGGTNTEAFF.

The V and J genes are TRBV7-9 and TRBJ2-2; TCRdb outputs TRBD2, but without DNA this stays unchecked. CDR3 length: 16 amino acids. CDR1 and CDR2 (germline): SEHNR, FQNEAQ (reference sequence). The CDR3 sequence: CASSPKTSGSPGELFF. Combining the CDR3 with reference TRBV7-9 and TRBJ2-2 gives the whole variable domain DTGVSQNPRHKITKRGQNVTFRCDPISEHNRLYWYRQTLGQGPEFLTYFQNEAQLEKSRLLSDRFSAERPKGSFSTLEIQRTEQGDSAMYLCASSPKTSGSPGELFFGEGSRLTVL.

The chain employs TRBV29-1 and TRBJ1-1. This CDR3 contains 13 residues. Germline V CDR1 and CDR2: SQVTM, ANQGSEA. The CDR3 is CSVVTGVPPEAFF.

This rearrangement joins TRBV7-6 to TRBJ2-2; TCRdb's D call, TRBD1, is unchecked because there is no DNA. CDR3 length: 16 residues. Germline loops: CDR1 SGHVS, CDR2 FNYEAQ. CDR3 in amino acids: CASSLEFQGRTGELFF.

The rearrangement uses TRBV7-9 and TRBJ1-3. The CDR3 has 15 residues. From germline, CDR1 is SEHNR and CDR2 FQNEAQ (reference sequence). The CDR3 loop reads CASSLVHGSGNTIYF.

V gene TRBV5-1 combines with J gene TRBJ1-6; TCRdb outputs TRBD1, but without DNA this stays unchecked. This CDR3 is 15 amino acids long. CDR1 is SGHRS, CDR2 YFSETQ, per germline. Here the CDR3 reads CASSLAGTNDSPLHF. The full variable domain, with the rest looked up from reference TRBV5-1 and TRBJ1-6, is KAGVTQTPRYLIKTRGQQVTLSCSPISGHRSVSWYQQTPGQGLQFLFEYFSETQRNKGNFPGRFSGRQFSNSRSEMNVSTLELGDSALYLCASSLAGTNDSPLHFGNGTRLTVT.

The rearrangement uses TRBV20-1 and TRBJ2-2; TCRdb picks TRBD1, but there is no DNA to check that call. In germline, CDR1 is DFQATT, CDR2 SNEGSKA (reference sequence). This CDR3 has 14 residues. CDR3 protein: CSATTPQGTGELFF.

This chain joins TRBV7-3 and TRBJ2-3; the D gene TCRdb calls, TRBD2, cannot be checked with no DNA. The V gene's germline CDR1 is SGHTA and CDR2 FQGTGA. The CDR3 length is 13 residues. The CDR3 sequence: CASSSTRWDTQYF. The full variable domain, completed using reference TRBV7-3 and TRBJ2-3, is GAGVSQTPSNKVTEKGKYVELRCDPISGHTALYWYRQSLGQGPEFLIYFQGTGAADDSGLPNDRFFAVRPEGSVSTLKIQRTERGDSAVYLCASSSTRWDTQYFGPGTRLTVL.

The chain is built from TRBV27 and TRBJ2-4; TCRdb's assignment of TRBD1 cannot be checked, as there is no DNA. Germline V gene lookup returns CDR1 MNHEY and CDR2 SMNVEV (reference sequence). This CDR3 region has 14 residues. The CDR3 region is CASSLQGEKNIQYF.